This TCR beta chain was observed in a study of blood T cell repertoires in COVID-19. Cohorts were based on clinical histories the participants reported. Trimming cost V 4 bases and J 6 bases; bases outside gene matches: 7. This CDR3 region has 14 residues. Germline V lookup: CDR1 SGDLS, CDR2 YYNGEE. Per the original data handling: Estimation of nucleated cell counts relied on the amplification of reference gene primers. Some clones are missing from TCRdb's copy, which holds only in-frame ones; the method was immunoSEQ multiplex PCR. Clonal size and the V and J genes are those of that table, whereas D and trimming came from the DNA. Altogether 200,000 to 250,000 clones are present, about 90% being singletons, with the ten largest covering 11%.

The receptor's source is a man aged 25 to 45 who had recovered from COVID-19. The chain combines TRBV9 with TRBJ2-7, with 10 bases matching TRBD1. The sequencing sample was made of PBMCs or T cells enriched from blood (not recorded which). This CDR3 reads CASSSGTGDREQYF. The CDR3 nucleotides are TGTGCCAGCAGCTCCGGGACAGGGGACCGCGAGCAGTACTTC.